Listed below are T cell receptor beta chains from one sample, sequenced in a study of CD8+ T cells in alopecia areata. Clones were read by immunoSEQ multiplex PCR, and TCRdb kept only the in-frame ones, dropping some. The profile shows about 42,000 clones, around nine tenths of them singletons. The sample was CD8+ T cells sorted from blood, taken at week 24, from a patient treated with tofacitinib. These receptors all come from a human donor with alopecia areata. Each CDR3 is given with its conserved first and last residue. The order of the fields is D gene, V gene, clone size, J gene, CDR3 DNA, CDR3 protein. D genes are given only for firm matches. Only part of the rows carry a size: once, few, many, or a class if the clone is expanded.

D gene: .
V gene: TRBV7-3
clone size: once
J gene: TRBJ2-3
CDR3 DNA: TGTGCCAGCAGCTTAGGGGGGGCCGTTACAGATACGCAGTATTTT
CDR3 protein: CASSLGGAVTDTQYF

D gene: TRBD1
V gene: TRBV6-5
clone size: .
J gene: TRBJ2-1
CDR3 DNA: TGTGCCAGCAGTGTCCCTGGACAGGGACTCAATGAGCAGTTCTTC
CDR3 protein: CASSVPGQGLNEQFF

D gene: .
V gene: TRBV27
clone size: .
J gene: TRBJ2-7
CDR3 DNA: TGTGCCAGCAGTTTGATCGGACAGAACTACGAGCAGTACTTC
CDR3 protein: CASSLIGQNYEQYF

D gene: .
V gene: TRBV29-1
clone size: .
J gene: TRBJ2-2
CDR3 DNA: TGCAGCGTTGAAGTTCCCAGATACACCGGGGAGCTGTTTTTT
CDR3 protein: CSVEVPRYTGELFF

D gene: TRBD1
V gene: TRBV4-1
clone size: few
J gene: TRBJ2-7
CDR3 DNA: TGCGCCAGCAGCCAAGATCCCGGGACAGGGGTCTACGAGCAGTACTTC
CDR3 protein: CASSQDPGTGVYEQYF

D gene: .
V gene: TRBV7-2
clone size: .
J gene: TRBJ2-7
CDR3 DNA: TGTGCCAGCAGCTTACGGGGTTCTCCCTACGAGCAGTACTTC
CDR3 protein: CASSLRGSPYEQYF

D gene: .
V gene: TRBV7-9
clone size: .
J gene: TRBJ2-3
CDR3 DNA: TGTGCCAGCAGCTTAGCATTGGCGGGGGCGGCAGATACGCAGTATTTT
CDR3 protein: CASSLALAGAADTQYF

D gene: .
V gene: TRBV4-2
clone size: .
J gene: TRBJ2-7
CDR3 DNA: TGTGCCAGCAGCCCAAATACTGACTTCTACGAGCAGTACTTC
CDR3 protein: CASSPNTDFYEQYF

D gene: TRBD1
V gene: TRBV13
clone size: once
J gene: TRBJ2-1
CDR3 DNA: TGTGCCAGCAGCCCTGGAGAGGGGGCATACAATGAGCAGTTCTTC
CDR3 protein: CASSPGEGAYNEQFF

D gene: .
V gene: TRBV5-1
clone size: .
J gene: TRBJ2-1
CDR3 DNA: TGCGCCAGCAATATCGGTTGGCGAGCTCCCAGGGAAAATGAGCAGTTCTTC
CDR3 protein: CASNIGWRAPRENEQFF

D gene: .
V gene: TRBV7-2
clone size: .
J gene: TRBJ2-7
CDR3 DNA: TGTGCCAGCAGCTTCTATCGGGGGAGCTCCTACGAGCAGTACTTC
CDR3 protein: CASSFYRGSSYEQYF

D gene: TRBD1
V gene: TRBV29-1
clone size: .
J gene: TRBJ2-7
CDR3 DNA: TGCAGCGTCTCTCCTGACAGGGAGTACGAGCAGTACTTC
CDR3 protein: CSVSPDREYEQYF

D gene: .
V gene: TRBV7-9
clone size: once
J gene: TRBJ1-1
CDR3 DNA: TGTGCCAGCAGCTTTGGGAACACTGAAGCTTTCTTT
CDR3 protein: CASSFGNTEAFF

D gene: TRBD1
V gene: TRBV27
clone size: .
J gene: TRBJ2-7
CDR3 DNA: TGTGCCAGCAGCTGGACAGGCCTGAGTTACGAGCAGTACTTC
CDR3 protein: CASSWTGLSYEQYF

D gene: TRBD1
V gene: TRBV28
clone size: .
J gene: TRBJ2-5
CDR3 DNA: TGTGCCAGCACCTTCCCGGGACAGCAAGAGACCCAGTACTTC
CDR3 protein: CASTFPGQQETQYF

D gene: TRBD1
V gene: TRBV4-1
clone size: .
J gene: TRBJ2-5
CDR3 DNA: TGCGCCAGCAGCTCGAACGGACAGGGGAAGTCGGAGACCCAGTACTTC
CDR3 protein: CASSSNGQGKSETQYF

D gene: .
V gene: TRBV6-1
clone size: .
J gene: TRBJ2-7
CDR3 DNA: TGTGCCAGCAGCGGACCTTTTAGGTACTTC
CDR3 protein: CASSGPFRYF

D gene: .
V gene: TRBV6-5
clone size: .
J gene: TRBJ2-7
CDR3 DNA: TGTGCCAGCAGTTACTCAACAGGGTACGAGCAGTACTTC
CDR3 protein: CASSYSTGYEQYF

D gene: .
V gene: TRBV7-6
clone size: .
J gene: TRBJ2-7
CDR3 DNA: TGTGCCAGCTGGGCAGATCCCTACGAGCAGTACTTC
CDR3 protein: CASWADPYEQYF

D gene: .
V gene: TRBV29-1
clone size: .
J gene: TRBJ2-3
CDR3 DNA: TGCAGCGTTGAAGGGGTGAGGAGCACAGATACGCAGTATTTT
CDR3 protein: CSVEGVRSTDTQYF

D gene: .
V gene: TRBV19
clone size: .
J gene: TRBJ2-7
CDR3 DNA: TGTGCCAGTAGTTTTCGTGACAGCGCCGAGCAGTACTTC
CDR3 protein: CASSFRDSAEQYF

D gene: .
V gene: TRBV19
clone size: once
J gene: TRBJ2-1
CDR3 DNA: TGTGCCAGTAGTATAGGGGGACCGATGAATGAGCAGTTCTTC
CDR3 protein: CASSIGGPMNEQFF

D gene: .
V gene: TRBV6-5
clone size: .
J gene: TRBJ2-5
CDR3 DNA: TGTGCCAGCAGACCCTATCGTGGAGAGCAGTACTTC
CDR3 protein: CASRPYRGEQYF

D gene: TRBD1
V gene: TRBV29-1
clone size: .
J gene: TRBJ2-1
CDR3 DNA: TGCAGCGTTGGGGACAGGGAGGGGTTCTTC
CDR3 protein: CSVGDREGFF

D gene: TRBD2
V gene: TRBV28
clone size: .
J gene: TRBJ2-7
CDR3 DNA: TGTGCCAGCAGTTTAGGGGGGGGCTCCTACGAGCAGTACTTC
CDR3 protein: CASSLGGGSYEQYF

D gene: TRBD2
V gene: TRBV27
clone size: .
J gene: TRBJ2-7
CDR3 DNA: TGTGCCAGCAGTTTCGGGGCGGGGGGCCGCCCCTACGAGCAGTACTTC
CDR3 protein: CASSFGAGGRPYEQYF